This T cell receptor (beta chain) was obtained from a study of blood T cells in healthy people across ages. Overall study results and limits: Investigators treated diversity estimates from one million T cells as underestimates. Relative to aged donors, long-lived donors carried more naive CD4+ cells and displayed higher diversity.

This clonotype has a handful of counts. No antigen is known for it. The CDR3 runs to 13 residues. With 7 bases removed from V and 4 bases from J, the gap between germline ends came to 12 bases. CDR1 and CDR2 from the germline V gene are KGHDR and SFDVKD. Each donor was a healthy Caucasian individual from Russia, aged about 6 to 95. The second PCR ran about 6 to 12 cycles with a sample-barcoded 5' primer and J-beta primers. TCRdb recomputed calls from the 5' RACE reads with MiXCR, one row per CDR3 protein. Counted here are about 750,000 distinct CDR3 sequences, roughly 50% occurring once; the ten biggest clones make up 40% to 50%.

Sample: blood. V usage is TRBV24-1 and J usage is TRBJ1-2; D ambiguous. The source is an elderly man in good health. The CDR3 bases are TGTGCCACCAGCCTCGGCGGGGTCTATGGCTACACCTTC. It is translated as CATSLGGVYGYTF.